This T cell receptor beta chain was profiled in a study of T cell responses to AZD1222 COVID-19 vaccine. Measured with immunoSEQ multiplex PCR; TCRdb has only the in-frame clones, and not every one. The sample yields more than 150,000 clones, about nine tenths seen once. The CDR3 is 13 residues long. CDR1 is SGHTS, CDR2 YDEGEE, per germline. V was pared by 4 bases and J by 4 bases, with 4 bases of the junction left unmatched. The J gene is TRBJ2-5, the V gene TRBV5-8; TRBD2 aligns across 7 bases. The sample consisted of peripheral blood, taken after recovery from COVID-19. This TCR derives from an adult who had recovered from COVID-19. CDR3 in amino acids: CASSRWGGETQYF. The DNA for the CDR3 is TGTGCCAGCAGCCGATGGGGGGGAGAGACCCAGTACTTC.